The 10 T cell receptor beta chains reported below all come from one sample, sequenced in a study of cytomegalovirus exposure and HLA in healthy donors (dated by TCRdb to the late 2010s). Receptor libraries were prepared by the immunoSEQ multiplex PCR assay. For the multiplex PCR, a mixture combining 60 forward primers for TCR Vbeta segments and 13 reverse primers for TCR Jbeta segments was used. TCRdb took this table from immuneACCESS and kept in-frame rearrangements with V and J called. Such tables lack part of the clones; where checked against another copy, unresolved V genes explain under half of the gap, and the rest is unexplained. The sample table contains over 20,000 clones; only one count was recorded for 60% to 80% of them. Of the sample, approximately 5% falls within the top ten clones. The sequenced sample was PBMCs. The source is a male donor in good health and CMV-seronegative.

This clone has a single count. The rearrangement links TRBV28 to TRBJ1-1; D might be TRBD1 (5 bases). This CDR3 comprises 13 residues. Germline V gene sequence: CDR1 MDHEN, CDR2 SYDVKM. The V end lost 7 bases, the J end lost 8 bases, and 17 bases lay between the germline ends. The CDR3 is CASIRQGLTEAFF. CDR3 in DNA: TGTGCCAGCATTCGGCAGGGTCTAACGGAAGCTTTCTTT.

The rearrangement links TRBV6-5 to TRBJ1-1; D is possibly TRBD1 (5 bases). The CDR3 runs 13 residues. The germline V and J ends were trimmed by 5 bases and 3 bases, with 10 bases remaining between them. CDR1 is MNHEY and CDR2 is SVGAGI in the germline V gene. The CDR3 DNA sequence: TGTGCCAGCAGTCGGGGGGAGGACACTGAAGCTTTCTTT. As protein: CASSRGEDTEAFF.

The rearrangement joins TRBV7-9 to TRBJ1-1, with D possibly matching TRBD1 (5 bases). From germline, CDR1 is SEHNR and CDR2 FQNEAQ (reference sequence). Trimming took 5 bases from V and 4 from J, leaving 14 bases between them. CDR3 size: 14 residues. The CDR3 DNA follows: TGTGCCAGCAGCCCCACTGGGGCGAGCACTGAAGCTTTCTTT. Its protein product is CASSPTGASTEAFF. The variable domain in full, completed from reference TRBV7-9 and TRBJ1-1, reads DTGVSQNPRHKITKRGQNVTFRCDPISEHNRLYWYRQTLGQGPEFLTYFQNEAQLEKSRLLSDRFSAERPKGSFSTLEIQRTEQGDSAMYLCASSPTGASTEAFFGQGTRLTVV.

In the case of this clone: Within the sample, other DNA sequences also encode this same CDR3. This chain joins TRBV2 and TRBJ1-6, with TRBD1 identical over 8 bases. Germline-derived CDR1 and CDR2 are SNHLY and FYNNEI. The trim removed 2 bases at V and 8 bases at J, leaving 5 bases unmatched. The CDR3 length is 15 residues. Written as DNA, the CDR3 is TGTGCCAGCAGTGAATGGCAGGGGGCTTATTCACCCCTCCACTTT. It codes for CASSEWQGAYSPLHF.

The chain is built from TRBV7-8 and TRBJ1-1, with D unresolved. V dropped 2 bases and J dropped 4 bases, with 17 bases sitting between them. This CDR3 is built from 16 residues. CDR1 and CDR2 from the germline V gene are SGHVS and FQNEAQ. CDR3 DNA: TGTGCCAGCAGCTTAATGGTTGCGGGGATCGGCACTGAAGCTTTCTTT. This encodes CASSLMVAGIGTEAFF.

V usage is TRBV5-1 and J usage is TRBJ2-1; 10 positions match TRBD2. The CDR3 sequence is 21 residues long. Looked up from germline, CDR1 is SGHRS and CDR2 is YFSETQ. Germline trimming cut 5 bases from V and 8 bases from J; bases unmatched to any gene: 28. This CDR3 reads CASRYKTNRLAGVVETHEQFF. CDR3 DNA sequence: TGCGCCAGCAGATACAAGACTAATAGGCTAGCGGGAGTCGTGGAAACCCATGAGCAGTTCTTC.

This rearrangement joins TRBV7-2 to TRBJ2-3, with TRBD1 identical over 7 bases. The germline CDR1 and CDR2 sequences are SGHTA and FQGNSA. CDR3 length: 14 amino acids. V gave up 3 bases and J gave up 4 bases; unmatched junction bases: 4. CDR3 DNA sequence: TGTGCCAGCAGCTTTGCGCAGGGGGCAGATACGCAGTATTTT. It codes for CASSFAQGADTQYF.

Comments on this clone: Other nucleotide sequences in the sample specify the same CDR3. The chain links TRBV28 to TRBJ2-7; 13 nucleotides match TRBD2. V shed 2 bases, J shed 2 bases, and the junction held 0 bases outside the gene matches. The CDR3 extends over 15 amino acids. Per germline, CDR1 MDHEN and CDR2 SYDVKM. CDR3 nucleotide sequence: TGTGCCAGCAGTTTAGGACTAGCGGGAGCCTACGAGCAGTACTTC. Its protein product is CASSLGLAGAYEQYF.

This clone was counted between two and nine times. The CDR3 loop reads CASSLESNEQFF. CDR3 bases: TGTGCCAGCAGCTTAGAATCGAATGAGCAGTTCTTC. The chain has TRBV11-1 and TRBJ2-1; D is unresolved. Germline CDR1 is SGHAT and CDR2 is FQDESV (reference sequence). V gave up 1 base and J gave up 7 bases, with 5 bases separating them. The CDR3 length is 12 residues. Drawing the rest from reference TRBV11-1 and TRBJ2-1, the complete variable domain is EAEVAQSPRYKITEKSQAVAFWCDPISGHATLYWYRQILGQGPELLVQFQDESVVDDSQLPKDRFSAERLKGVDSTLKIQPAELGDSAMYLCASSLESNEQFFGPGTRLTVL.

The chain recombines TRBV5-4 with TRBJ2-7; no firm D call. CDR3 length: 14 residues. Trimming pared 1 base from V and 0 bases from J, leaving 8 bases between. Germline assignment: CDR1 SGHNT and CDR2 YYREEE (reference sequence). CDR3 sequence: CASSLTVTSYEQYF. The CDR3 DNA follows: TGTGCCAGCAGCTTGACAGTAACCTCCTACGAGCAGTACTTC.